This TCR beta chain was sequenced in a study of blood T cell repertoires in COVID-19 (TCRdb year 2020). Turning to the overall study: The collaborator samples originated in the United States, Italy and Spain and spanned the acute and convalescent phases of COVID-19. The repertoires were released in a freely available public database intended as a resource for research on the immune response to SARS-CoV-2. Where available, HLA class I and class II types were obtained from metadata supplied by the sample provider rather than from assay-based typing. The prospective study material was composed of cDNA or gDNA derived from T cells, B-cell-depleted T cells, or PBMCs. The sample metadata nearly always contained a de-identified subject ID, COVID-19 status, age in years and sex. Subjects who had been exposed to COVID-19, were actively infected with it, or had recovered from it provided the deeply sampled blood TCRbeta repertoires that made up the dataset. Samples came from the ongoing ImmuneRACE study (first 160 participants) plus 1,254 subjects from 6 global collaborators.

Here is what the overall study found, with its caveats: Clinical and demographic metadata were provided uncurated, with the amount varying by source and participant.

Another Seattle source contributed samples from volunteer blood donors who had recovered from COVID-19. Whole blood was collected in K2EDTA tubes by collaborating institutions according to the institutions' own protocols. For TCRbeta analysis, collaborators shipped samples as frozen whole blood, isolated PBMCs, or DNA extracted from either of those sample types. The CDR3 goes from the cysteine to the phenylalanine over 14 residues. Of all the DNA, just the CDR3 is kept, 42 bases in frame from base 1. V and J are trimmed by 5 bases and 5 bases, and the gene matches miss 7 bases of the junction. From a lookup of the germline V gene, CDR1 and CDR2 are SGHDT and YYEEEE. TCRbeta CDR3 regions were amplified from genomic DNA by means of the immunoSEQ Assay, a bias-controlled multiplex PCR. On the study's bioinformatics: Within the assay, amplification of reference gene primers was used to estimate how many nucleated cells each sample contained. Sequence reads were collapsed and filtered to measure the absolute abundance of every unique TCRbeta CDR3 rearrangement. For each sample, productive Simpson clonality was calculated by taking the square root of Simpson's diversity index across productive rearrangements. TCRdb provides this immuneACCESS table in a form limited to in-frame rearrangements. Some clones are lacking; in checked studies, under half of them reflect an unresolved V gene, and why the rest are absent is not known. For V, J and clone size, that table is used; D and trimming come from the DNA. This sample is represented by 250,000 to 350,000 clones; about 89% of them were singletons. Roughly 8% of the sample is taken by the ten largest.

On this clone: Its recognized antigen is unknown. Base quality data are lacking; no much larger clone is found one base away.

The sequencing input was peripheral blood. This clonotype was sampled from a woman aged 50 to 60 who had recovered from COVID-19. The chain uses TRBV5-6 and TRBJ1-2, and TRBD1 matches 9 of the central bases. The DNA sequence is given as TGTGCCAGCAGTATCCGGGACAGGGAATATGGCTACACCTTC. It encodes CASSIRDREYGYTF.